Below, 19 T cell receptor beta chains from the same sample are listed, as sequenced in a study of human T cells and chemical hapten exposure. Sample time point: patch test 1, 2 weeks after DPC sensitization. The treatment here: therapeutic diphenylcyclopropenone sensitization with weekly scalp DPC. TCRdb reanalysed the RACE reads using MiXCR and keeps one entry per CDR3 protein. This table has roughly 200,000 distinct CDR3 sequences, approximately 20% appearing once. Sequences were derived from whole blood, sampled in connection with sensitization to the hapten diphenylcyclopropenone (DPC). The receptor set was obtained from a woman aged 45-60 years with alopecia areata. Some clones in this sample may be carry-over from other donors' samples.

A single count supports this clonotype. The genes are TRBV6-6 and TRBJ2-7; the D is unclear. V was clipped by 6 bases and J by 7 bases, with 13 bases between them. Germline V gene lookup returns CDR1 MNHNY and CDR2 SVGAGI (reference sequence). The CDR3 contains 12 residues. Written as DNA, the CDR3 is TGTGCCAGCAGATACCTCAGTGGAGAGCAGTACTTC. Protein sequence: CASRYLSGEQYF.

This clonotype was detected only a few times. The V gene is TRBV9, the J gene TRBJ1-1; no reliable D call. Trimming took off 4 bases at V and 2 bases at J, with 12 bases between the two ends. This CDR3 is 14 amino acids long. Germline CDR1 and CDR2: SGDLS and YYNGEE. The CDR3 DNA follows: TGTGCCAGCAGCCTAGGACGGGGAAACACTGAAGCTTTCTTT. This translates into CASSLGRGNTEAFF.

The V and J genes are TRBV29-1 and TRBJ2-3, with unresolved D. This CDR3 is 13 amino acids long. From germline, CDR1 is SQVTM and CDR2 ANQGSEA. The V end lost 6 bases, the J end lost 0 bases, and 10 bases lay between the germline ends. In DNA, the CDR3 is TGCAGCGTCGACACCGATAGCACAGATACGCAGTATTTT. It is translated as CSVDTDSTDTQYF.

In its sample, this clonotype was seen a few times. The chain combines TRBV6-2 or TRBV6-3 with TRBJ2-2, with 7 bases fitting TRBD2. V trimming: 5 bases; J trimming: 6 bases; junction bases outside the gene matches: 12. The CDR3 is made up of 16 amino acids. CDR1 and CDR2 (germline): MNHEY, SVGEGT. In DNA, the CDR3 is TGTGCCAGCAGTCCTACGGGACTAAAAGCGGCCGGGGAGCTGTTTTTT. It specifies CASSPTGLKAAGELFF.

V usage is TRBV5-1 and J usage is TRBJ1-4, with 8 bases identical to TRBD1. The CDR3 contains 16 residues. CDR1 is SGHRS, CDR2 YFSETQ, per germline. V was clipped by 3 bases and J by 8 bases; unmatched bases: 12. This chain's CDR3 is CASSSALGQGNEKLFF. The CDR3 DNA is TGCGCCAGCAGCTCGGCGTTAGGACAGGGAAACGAAAAACTGTTTTTT.

The V gene is TRBV2, the J gene TRBJ2-5; 9 bases fit TRBD1. With V trimmed by 6 bases and J by 5 bases, 13 bases remained unmatched. Germline V CDR1 and CDR2: SNHLY, FYNNEI. The length of the CDR3 is 16 residues. CDR3: CASRRTGTGSKETQYF. Written as DNA, the CDR3 is TGTGCCAGCAGGCGAACCGGGACAGGGTCTAAGGAGACCCAGTACTTC.

This clonotype was counted only a few times. The V gene is TRBV29-1, the J gene TRBJ1-1; D might be TRBD1 (5 bases). The CDR3 length is 15 residues. Germline CDR1 reads SQVTM; CDR2 reads ANQGSEA. V shed 6 bases and J shed 0 bases, with 17 bases lying between them. The CDR3 region has the DNA TGCAGCGTCGCCCTACAGTGGGGCATGAACACTGAAGCTTTCTTT. Its protein is CSVALQWGMNTEAFF.

This clonotype was counted between two and nine times. This chain connects TRBV28 to TRBJ2-7; D ambiguous. Germline V gene data show CDR1 as MDHEN and CDR2 as SYDVKM. V was trimmed by 3 bases and J by 6 bases, leaving 12 bases between them. This CDR3 has 13 amino acids. CDR3 bases: TGTGCCAGCAGTTTCCCCGCTATGCGCGAGCAGTACTTC. It specifies CASSFPAMREQYF.

The chain carries TRBV25-1 and TRBJ1-1, with D possibly being TRBD1 (6 bases). Per germline, CDR1 MGHDK and CDR2 SYGVNS. Trimming removed 5 bases at V and 5 bases at J, with 12 bases between. The CDR3 runs to 13 residues. CDR3 sequence reads: CASSTFTGTEAFF. The CDR3 bases are TGTGCCAGCAGTACCTTCACAGGGACTGAAGCTTTCTTT. The complete variable domain, with remaining parts taken from reference TRBV25-1 and TRBJ1-1, reads EADIYQTPRYLVIGTGKKITLECSQTMGHDKMYWYQQDPGMELHLIHYSYGVNSTEKGDLSSESTVSRIRTEHFPLTLESARPSHTSQYLCASSTFTGTEAFFGQGTRLTVV.

This clonotype has only a few counts. CDR3 sequence: CSARVISGSYEQYF. The CDR3 DNA is TGCAGTGCTAGAGTTATTAGCGGGAGCTACGAGCAGTACTTC. The chain carries TRBV20-1 and TRBJ2-7; 9 bases align to TRBD2. The V gene end was trimmed by 1 base and the J gene end by 3 bases; junction bases not matched to a gene: 4. This CDR3 comprises 14 residues. CDR1 DFQATT and CDR2 SNEGSKA come from the germline V gene (reference sequence).

The sample holds many counts of this clonotype. The chain carries TRBV5-4 and TRBJ1-1; no firm D call. V was cut by 2 bases and J by 3 bases, with 2 bases left in between. The CDR3 runs 11 residues. CDR1 SGHNT and CDR2 YYREEE come from the germline V gene (reference sequence). The CDR3 sequence is CASSFHTEAFF. In DNA form, the CDR3 reads TGTGCCAGCAGCTTCCACACTGAAGCTTTCTTT.

V and J are TRBV7-6 and TRBJ2-1; TRBD2 is a possible D gene (6 bases). Germline assignment: CDR1 SGHVS and CDR2 FNYEAQ. Trimming removed 4 bases from V and 7 bases from J, with 14 bases in between. This CDR3 is 14 amino acids long. CDR3 DNA sequence: TGTGCCAGCAGCTCCCTAGTCGCGGGGAATGAGCAGTTCTTC. Amino acids: CASSSLVAGNEQFF.

The chain employs TRBV20-1 and TRBJ2-3; TRBD2 aligns across 11 bases. Germline V CDR1 and CDR2: DFQATT, SNEGSKA (reference sequence). The CDR3 sequence is 15 residues long. J gave up 3 bases and V 2 bases, and 4 bases lay outside the gene matches. The CDR3 DNA reads as TGCAGTGCTAGAAGACTAGCGGGACCTACAGATACGCAGTATTTT. Its translation is CSARRLAGPTDTQYF.

CDR3 coding DNA: TGTGCCAGCAGTGAAGCGCAAGGGAATGGGAGCAACACCGGGGAGCTGTTTTTT. This codes for CASSEAQGNGSNTGELFF. V and J are TRBV2 and TRBJ2-2; D may be TRBD2 (5 bases). The CDR3 spans 18 residues. Trimming took off 0 bases at V and 2 bases at J, with 16 bases between the two ends. Germline V gene data show CDR1 as SNHLY and CDR2 as FYNNEI.

This clonotype has just a few counts. The chain employs TRBV7-9 and TRBJ1-2, with 8 bases matching TRBD1. The J segment lost 5 bases and the V segment lost 5 bases, leaving 7 bases of the junction unmatched. CDR3 length equals 14 residues. Germline V gene sequence: CDR1 SEHNR, CDR2 FQNEAQ (reference sequence). The DNA of the CDR3 is TGTGCCAGCAGCCGACAGGGGATCGGGTATGGCTACACCTTC. Amino acids: CASSRQGIGYGYTF. Complete variable domain (other parts from reference TRBV7-9 and TRBJ1-2): DTGVSQNPRHKITKRGQNVTFRCDPISEHNRLYWYRQTLGQGPEFLTYFQNEAQLEKSRLLSDRFSAERPKGSFSTLEIQRTEQGDSAMYLCASSRQGIGYGYTFGSGTRLTVV.

This clonotype was counted only a few times. This chain joins TRBV29-1 and TRBJ2-7, with D uncertain. CDR3 length: 11 amino acids. CDR1 is SQVTM, CDR2 ANQGSEA, per germline. V was cut by 4 bases and J by 2 bases, with 6 bases left in between. The CDR3 region is CSVARTYEQYF. CDR3 nucleotides: TGCAGCGTTGCCAGAACCTACGAGCAGTACTTC.

The chain recombines TRBV6-6 with TRBJ2-2; D tentatively reads TRBD1 or TRBD2 (5 bases each). The V and J ends lost 2 bases and 5 bases respectively, with 12 bases between them. Germline V gives CDR1 MNHNY, CDR2 SVGAGI (reference sequence). The CDR3 spans 15 residues. In DNA form, the CDR3 reads TGTGCCAGCAGTTACGGACTCCGACAGACCGGGGAGCTGTTTTTT. Translating it yields CASSYGLRQTGELFF.

This clonotype was seen more than once but under ten times. The CDR3 DNA follows: TGCAGTGCTAGAGACCCGGGCCGGGAGACCCAGTACTTC. Translated, it gives CSARDPGRETQYF. The V call is TRBV20-1, the J call TRBJ2-5, with unresolved D. Germline lookup yields CDR1 DFQATT and CDR2 SNEGSKA (reference sequence). Trimming removed 0 bases from V and 5 bases from J, with 10 bases in between. The CDR3 is 13 amino acids.

J is TRBJ2-5 and V is TRBV29-1; D is perhaps TRBD1 (6 bases). The V end was cut by 4 bases, the J end by 3 bases, with 9 bases between. The CDR3 length is 12 residues. CDR1 and CDR2 from the germline V gene are SQVTM and ANQGSEA. The chain's CDR3 is CSVVSGEETQYF. CDR3 sequence (DNA): TGCAGCGTTGTTTCAGGGGAAGAGACCCAGTACTTC.